Presented here are 23 T cell receptor beta chains from one specimen sequenced in a study of post-analysis software for immune sequencing data. Their target antigens are unknown. Study-level points and caveats: With TRBV5-6, TRBV5-1 and TRBV20-1 included, 4 or 5 TRBV segments were more frequent in patients than in controls.

Prepared libraries of TCR beta cDNA carried unique molecular identifiers. In TCRdb, the PCR reads were re-called with MiXCR into one record per CDR3 protein. The sample carries roughly 570,000 distinct CDR3 sequences, around a third recorded once. The specimen sequenced was blood. All receptors come from a girl aged 2-17 years with multiple sclerosis.

The chain combines TRBV4-1 with TRBJ1-2, with a tentative D call TRBD1 (5 bases). V was pared by 0 bases and J by 5 bases, with 13 bases between. CDR1 is MGHRA, CDR2 YSYEKL, per germline. The CDR3 runs 15 residues. CDR3 sequence (DNA): TGCGCCAGCAGCCAAGAAGAGGCCAGGGTTTATGGCTACACCTTC. Protein product: CASSQEEARVYGYTF.

The chain uses TRBV29-1 and TRBJ2-4; 7 nucleotides match TRBD1. This CDR3 region has 11 residues. The junction had 5 bases not matched to a gene; V was cut back by 7 bases and J by 8 bases. Germline V gene sequence: CDR1 SQVTM, CDR2 ANQGSEA. CDR3 in DNA: TGCAGCGCGAGACAGGGTCACATTCAGTACTTC. Its translation is CSARQGHIQYF.

The gene calls are TRBV3-1 and TRBJ1-2; D gene uncertain. Trimming left V 4 bases short and J 8 bases short, with 26 bases between. This CDR3 region has 17 residues. Germline-derived CDR1 and CDR2 are LGHDT and YNNKEL (reference sequence). This chain's CDR3 is CASSPTTLAGPKSGYTF. The CDR3 DNA reads TGTGCCAGCAGCCCAACGACATTGGCAGGACCAAAATCGGGCTACACCTTC.

As regards this clonotype: One base away lies a much larger clone, so this may be a sequencing read error. The CDR3 DNA reads TGTGCCATCAGTGGGGGACAGCAAGAGGCCCAGTACTTC. Translation gives CAISGGQQEAQYF. The rearrangement links TRBV10-3 to TRBJ2-5, with 7 bases that match TRBD1. There are 13 residues in the CDR3. Germline assignment: CDR1 ENHRY and CDR2 SYGVKD.

Details on this clonotype: One base away lies a much larger clone, so this may be a sequencing read error. This rearrangement joins TRBV28 to TRBJ2-5; D is unclear. The germline V and J ends were trimmed by 6 bases and 7 bases, with 15 bases remaining between them. Looked up from germline, CDR1 is MDHEN and CDR2 is SYDVKM. This CDR3 is 13 amino acids long. CDR3: CASSPISYGTQYF. Here the CDR3 DNA reads TGTGCCAGCAGCCCTATTAGCTATGGGACCCAGTACTTC.

J is TRBJ1-4 and V is TRBV21-1; the table's D gene call, TRBD1, was not cross checked with the DNA. TRBV21-1 is a documented pseudogene. The CDR3 has 16 amino acids. The CDR3 spells CASSKVGGQGNEKLFF. In DNA form, the CDR3 reads TGTGCCAGCAGCAAAGTCGGGGGACAGGGGAATGAAAAACTGTTTTTT.

The sample holds a few counts of this clonotype. This chain joins TRBV18 and TRBJ2-2; TRBD2 aligns across 8 bases. CDR1 and CDR2 (germline): KGHSH, LQKENI. With 6 bases clipped from V and 0 bases from J, the junction kept 12 bases outside the gene matches. The CDR3 sequence is 18 residues long. This CDR3 is CASSTLEAGATNTGELFF. In DNA form, the CDR3 reads TGTGCCAGCTCCACTCTCGAAGCGGGGGCCACGAACACCGGGGAGCTGTTTTTT.

This chain uses TRBV15 with TRBJ2-6; 9 bases agree with TRBD1. The CDR3 runs to 20 residues. Per germline, CDR1 LNHNV and CDR2 YYDKDF (reference sequence). The ends lost 0 bases at V and 3 bases at J; junction bases unmatched: 12. The CDR3 bases are TGTGCCACCAGCAGAGATAGCAAGGGACAGGGAATATTTGGGGCCAACGTCCTGACTTTC. Encoded protein: CATSRDSKGQGIFGANVLTF.

V gene TRBV5-1 combines with J gene TRBJ1-3, with 8 bases matching TRBD1. The germline V gene encodes CDR1 SGHRS and CDR2 YFSETQ. V dropped 0 bases and J dropped 0; count of bases not matched to a gene: 14. This CDR3 is built from 20 residues. The CDR3 coding sequence is TGCGCCAGCAGCTTGGTTGGGACAGGACTTCGTCGAACCTCTGGAAACACCATATATTTT. Protein sequence: CASSLVGTGLRRTSGNTIYF.

The chain uses TRBV6-6 and TRBJ1-1, with a possible D match to TRBD1 (5 bases). CDR3 size: 14 residues. CDR1 is MNHNY and CDR2 is SVGAGI in the germline V gene (reference sequence). The V gene lost 2 bases and the J gene lost 0 bases, with 7 bases spanning the gap. CDR3 protein: CASSYGALNTEAFF. Here the CDR3 DNA reads TGTGCCAGCAGTTACGGGGCCTTGAACACTGAAGCTTTCTTT.

The chain uses TRBV3-1 and TRBJ2-3; D is ambiguous. The germline V gene encodes CDR1 LGHDT and CDR2 YNNKEL (reference sequence). The CDR3 runs to 14 residues. Deletions cut 0 bases from V and 2 bases from J, with 6 bases between. This chain's CDR3 is CASSQESYTDTQYF. Written as DNA, the CDR3 is TGTGCCAGCAGCCAAGAATCGTACACAGATACGCAGTATTTT.

The V call is TRBV12-3 or TRBV12-4, the J call TRBJ2-6; the D call may be TRBD1 or TRBD2 (6 bases each). CDR3 length: 20 residues. Trimming took 2 bases from V and 2 from J, leaving 22 bases between them. The CDR3, as DNA: TGTGCCAGCAGTTTATCCCGTAGGGGGGTCCCTCTACCTGGGGCCAACGTCCTGACTTTC. Translating gives CASSLSRRGVPLPGANVLTF.

This clonotype has more than one count but fewer than ten. The V and J genes are TRBV6-2 or TRBV6-3 and TRBJ1-5; D call uncertain. Germline assignment: CDR1 MNHEY and CDR2 SVGEGT. This CDR3 has 14 residues. V lost 8 bases and J 3 bases, leaving 14 bases between the germline ends. The CDR3 bases are TGTGCCAGCCGTGAGGGAGGTCCCAATCAGCCCCAGCATTTT. Protein sequence: CASREGGPNQPQHF.

V is TRBV29-1 and J is TRBJ2-5, with 9 bases identical to TRBD2. CDR1 is SQVTM, CDR2 ANQGSEA, per germline. This CDR3 spans 13 amino acids. Unmatched junction bases numbered 0, after V lost 3 bases and J lost 1 base. In DNA form, the CDR3 reads TGCAGCGTTGAGACTAGCGGCCAAGAGACCCAGTACTTC. This encodes CSVETSGQETQYF.

The gene calls are TRBV6-5 and TRBJ2-3; D remains ambiguous. In germline, CDR1 is MNHEY, CDR2 SVGAGI. Trimming shortened V by 6 bases and J by 5 bases, and 9 bases separated the two germline ends. The CDR3 totals 12 residues. DNA of the CDR3: TGTGCCAGCAGATATGGTTTAGATACGCAGTATTTT. It translates to CASRYGLDTQYF.

This clonotype appeared a single time. V and J are TRBV15 and TRBJ1-6; maybe TRBD1 (5 bases). The CDR3 loop spans 15 amino acids. CDR1 and CDR2 (germline): LNHNV, YYDKDF (reference sequence). Trimming removed 0 bases at V and 9 bases at J, with 12 bases between. The CDR3 protein is CATSRDMEGSSPLHF. The DNA for the CDR3 is TGTGCCACCAGCAGAGATATGGAGGGGAGTTCACCCCTCCACTTT.

The genes are TRBV20-1 and TRBJ2-3; a weak D match, TRBD2 (6 bases). V dropped 0 bases and J dropped 1 base, with 14 bases sitting between them. The CDR3 covers 16 residues. Germline V lookup: CDR1 DFQATT, CDR2 SNEGSKA (reference sequence). In DNA form, the CDR3 reads TGCAGTGCTAGAGAGTATAATAGCGGCGGCACAGATACGCAGTATTTT. It yields the protein CSAREYNSGGTDTQYF.

This clonotype was found a few times. The rearrangement joins TRBV18 to TRBJ1-2, with D unclear. The CDR3 has 14 residues. The V and J ends lost 0 bases and 0 bases respectively, with 5 bases between them. From germline, CDR1 is KGHSH and CDR2 LQKENI. CDR3 DNA: TGTGCCAGCTCACCACCGGCATCTAACTATGGCTACACCTTC. Amino acid sequence: CASSPPASNYGYTF.

This clonotype was detected only a few times. This rearrangement joins TRBV7-9 to TRBJ2-3; TRBD1 agrees at 7 bases. Germline-derived CDR1 and CDR2 are SEHNR and FQNEAQ (reference sequence). Germline trimming cut 3 bases from V and 6 bases from J; bases unmatched to any gene: 9. The CDR3 loop spans 15 amino acids. The CDR3 DNA reads TGTGCCAGCAGCTTTCCGACAGGGTCAGCCGATACGCAGTATTTT. It codes for CASSFPTGSADTQYF.

Note on this clonotype: The junction shows a germline mismatch at one end, possibly a read error. This chain uses TRBV9 with TRBJ2-7; D gene uncertain. CDR3 length equals 14 residues. CDR1 and CDR2 (germline): SGDLS, YYNGEE. The DNA of the CDR3 is TGTGCCAGCGGCGTAGCTTCTGGGCCCTACGAGCAGTACTTC. This sequence encodes CASGVASGPYEQYF.

This clonotype was counted between two and nine times. CDR3 bases: TGCAGTGTAGGTCGGGACCTCCACCAAGAGACCCAGTACTTC. It specifies CSVGRDLHQETQYF. The chain is built from TRBV20-1 and TRBJ2-5; D possibly uses TRBD1 or TRBD2 (5 bases each). The CDR3 runs to 14 residues. V lost 7 bases and J 0 bases, leaving 15 bases between the germline ends. Germline V gene data show CDR1 as DFQATT and CDR2 as SNEGSKA (reference sequence).

The chain couples TRBV6-1 to TRBJ1-5, with TRBD1 as a possible D gene (6 bases). The germline V and J ends were trimmed by 7 bases and 9 bases, with 22 bases remaining between them. The CDR3 is 15 residues long. Per germline, CDR1 MNHNS and CDR2 SASEGT. The CDR3 loop is CASIRDTTTFRPQHF. The CDR3 DNA follows: TGTGCCAGCATACGGGACACTACCACTTTTCGGCCCCAGCATTTT.

This clonotype was seen a few times. The chain uses TRBV5-5 and TRBJ1-1, with D tentatively TRBD1 (5 bases). In germline, CDR1 is SGHKS, CDR2 YYEKEE (reference sequence). The CDR3 extends over 16 amino acids. Between the trimmed V and J ends, which lost 0 bases and 1 base, there was a span of 13 bases. For the CDR3, the DNA is TGTGCCAGCAGCTTGGCCCAGGGTACAGGGAACACTGAAGCTTTCTTT. It specifies CASSLAQGTGNTEAFF.